These T cell receptor beta chains were read from a single sample in a study of PD-L1 blockade in urothelial cancer. Sequenced by immunoSEQ multiplex PCR; TCRdb stores in-frame clones only, minus some. The sample shows roughly 120,000 clones, more than 85% of them seen only once. This specimen consisted of PBMCs, obtained around atezolizumab (anti-PD-L1) treatment. The receptor source for this set is a man aged 55 to 70 with urothelial cancer. CDR3s include the opening cysteine and the closing phenylalanine or tryptophan. The order of the fields is V gene, J gene, D gene, clone size, CDR3 protein, CDR3 DNA. D genes are given only for firm matches. Only part of the rows carry a size: once, few, many, or a class if the clone is expanded.

TRBV19	TRBJ1-5	TRBD1	.	CASTEDTNSQGAQHF	TGTGCCAGTACTGAGGACACAAACTCCCAGGGGGCCCAGCATTTT
TRBV30	TRBJ1-2	.	.	CAWSVSIRGGYTF	TGTGCCTGGAGTGTCTCCATCAGGGGTGGCTACACCTTC
TRBV10-2	TRBJ1-3	.	.	CASSDQWGGNTIYF	TGCGCCAGCAGTGATCAATGGGGCGGAAACACCATATATTTT
TRBV6-6	TRBJ2-1	TRBD2	once	CASRRTTSGGSNEQFF	TGTGCCAGCAGGAGGACGACTAGCGGGGGTTCGAATGAGCAGTTCTTC
TRBV5-8	TRBJ1-2	.	.	CASSLAGAVNYGYTF	TGTGCCAGCAGCCTCGCAGGGGCGGTAAACTATGGCTACACCTTC
TRBV11-2	TRBJ1-3	TRBD1	.	CASSLEIGQGYSGNTIYF	TGTGCCAGCAGCTTAGAGATTGGACAGGGCTACTCTGGAAACACCATATATTTT
TRBV10-3	TRBJ2-1	TRBD2	.	CAISLAGGKNEQFF	TGTGCCATCAGTTTAGCGGGGGGGAAGAATGAGCAGTTCTTC
TRBV11-2	TRBJ2-1	.	.	CASSGWGSGFDEQFF	TGTGCCAGCAGCGGGTGGGGTTCGGGGTTCGATGAGCAGTTCTTC
TRBV29-1	TRBJ1-1	TRBD1	.	CSVQQGRTEAFF	TGCAGCGTCCAACAGGGGCGCACTGAAGCTTTCTTT
TRBV7-3	TRBJ2-3	TRBD1	.	CASSFPGGEGDTQYF	TGTGCCAGCAGCTTCCCAGGGGGCGAGGGAGATACGCAGTATTTT
TRBV5-1	TRBJ2-6	.	.	CASSHESAGRSSGANVLTF	TGCGCCAGCAGCCACGAATCCGCCGGTCGGAGTTCTGGGGCCAACGTCCTGACTTTC
TRBV7-2	TRBJ2-2	TRBD1	.	CASSFTGAGELFF	TGTGCCAGCAGCTTCACAGGGGCCGGGGAGCTGTTTTTT
TRBV6-4	TRBJ1-4	TRBD1	.	CASSDHLTGRDRAGTNEKLFF	TGTGCCAGCAGTGACCACTTAACGGGAAGGGACAGGGCGGGAACTAATGAAAAACTGTTTTTT
TRBV30	TRBJ2-7	.	.	CACGQGIEQYF	TGTGCCTGCGGACAAGGGATCGAGCAGTACTTC
TRBV19	TRBJ1-4	TRBD1	.	CASRRTGPNEKLFF	TGTGCCAGTAGACGGACAGGGCCTAATGAAAAACTGTTTTTT
TRBV7-2	TRBJ2-7	.	.	CASSRNPGSPNEQYF	TGTGCCAGCAGCCGTAATCCGGGGTCTCCTAACGAGCAGTACTTC
TRBV5-4	TRBJ2-7	.	.	CASSLSSAKGNEQYF	TGTGCCAGCAGCTTGTCTAGCGCCAAGGGCAACGAGCAGTACTTC